Shown below are 19 T cell receptor beta chains from a single sample sequenced in a study of T cell repertoires in cytomegalovirus infection. One entry per CDR3 protein, called by TCRdb with MiXCR from the reads. In the table there are approximately 500,000 distinct CDR3 sequences, around a quarter of which are singletons. The sequenced sample consisted of PBMCs. The source is a human donor in good health (CMV status not recorded). Some clones in this sample may be carry-over from other donors' samples.

The CDR3 loop is CSARDRLAGDEQYF. The CDR3 bases are TGCAGTGCTAGAGATAGGCTAGCGGGGGACGAGCAGTACTTC. This chain links TRBV20-1 with TRBJ2-7; 10 nucleotides match TRBD2. There are 14 residues in the CDR3. CDR1 and CDR2 (germline): DFQATT, SNEGSKA (reference sequence). V trimming: 0 bases; J trimming: 5 bases; junction bases outside the gene matches: 4.

This clonotype was detected many times. This chain connects TRBV7-6 to TRBJ2-7, with 14 nucleotides matching TRBD2. Germline V gene sequence: CDR1 SGHVS, CDR2 FNYEAQ. The CDR3 is 16 residues long. The trim removed 3 bases at V and 5 bases at J, leaving 6 bases unmatched. The CDR3 sequence: CASSLRGTSGSDEQYF. The CDR3 DNA follows: TGTGCCAGCAGCTTGCGTGGGACTAGCGGGAGCGACGAGCAGTACTTC.

This clonotype has more than one count but fewer than ten. The rearrangement joins TRBV19 to TRBJ1-5; TRBD1 aligns across 7 bases. This CDR3 region has 16 residues. The J segment lost 5 bases and the V segment lost 3 bases, leaving 10 bases of the junction unmatched. CDR1 LNHDA and CDR2 SQIVND come from the germline V gene (reference sequence). The CDR3 loop reads CASSITGVYLDQPQHF. CDR3 nucleotide sequence: TGTGCCAGTAGTATTACAGGGGTTTACTTAGATCAGCCCCAGCATTTT.

The genes are TRBV29-1 and TRBJ2-2; TRBD1 aligns across 7 bases. The trim removed 4 bases at V and 5 bases at J, leaving 10 bases unmatched. CDR1 is SQVTM, CDR2 ANQGSEA, per germline. The CDR3 contains 15 residues. The CDR3 protein is CSVVLTGDETGELFF. CDR3 sequence (DNA): TGCAGCGTTGTGTTAACAGGGGACGAAACCGGGGAGCTGTTTTTT.

The table lists this clonotype with many counts. V is TRBV7-3 and J is TRBJ1-5; D is ambiguous. Germline V gene sequence: CDR1 SGHTA, CDR2 FQGTGA. Deletions cut 1 base from V and 4 bases from J, with 8 bases between. The CDR3 spans 14 residues. The CDR3 is CASSLSGGNQPQHF. CDR3 sequence (DNA): TGTGCCAGCAGCTTAAGTGGCGGGAATCAGCCCCAGCATTTT.

This clonotype has just a few counts. The J gene is TRBJ1-1, the V gene TRBV4-3, with TRBD1 matching 7 bases. Losses at the gene ends were 4 bases for V and 0 bases for J; bases not matched to a gene: 11. The CDR3 has 17 residues. Germline CDR1 reads LGHNA; CDR2 reads YSLEER. CDR3 protein: CASSPSTGQRVNTEAFF. In DNA form, the CDR3 reads TGCGCCAGCAGCCCAAGTACGGGACAGCGTGTGAACACTGAAGCTTTCTTT.

This clonotype was recorded once. The CDR3 is CASSIGMQARGNEQFF. The CDR3, as DNA: TGTGCCAGTAGTATAGGTATGCAGGCGCGAGGCAATGAGCAGTTCTTC. The chain carries TRBV19 and TRBJ2-1, with no clear D. The CDR3 spans 16 residues. The V end lost 1 base, the J end lost 6 bases, and 16 bases lay between the germline ends. Germline V lookup: CDR1 LNHDA, CDR2 SQIVND (reference sequence).

There are many counts of this clonotype. This chain joins TRBV7-2 and TRBJ2-1; 12 bases map to TRBD1. The length of the CDR3 is 17 residues. The V segment lost 4 bases and the J segment 9 bases; nucleotides outside the gene matches: 13. Germline V lookup: CDR1 SGHTA, CDR2 FQGNSA. CDR3 nucleotides: TGTGCCAGCAGCTCCTTAGGTGGGGGACAGGGGGCCAGTGAGCAGTTCTTC. Translated: CASSSLGGGQGASEQFF.

V and J are TRBV7-2 and TRBJ2-1; 10 bases align to TRBD2. V lost 6 bases and J lost 0; bases outside the gene matches: 11. Germline V gives CDR1 SGHTA, CDR2 FQGNSA. This CDR3 is built from 18 residues. CDR3 loop: CASRSAASGSISYNEQFF. In DNA, the CDR3 is TGTGCCAGCAGAAGTGCGGCTAGCGGGAGTATCTCCTACAATGAGCAGTTCTTC.

In this sample, this clonotype turned up a few times. The chain recombines TRBV9 with TRBJ2-7, with 8 bases matching TRBD2. Germline CDR1 reads SGDLS; CDR2 reads YYNGEE. With 4 bases clipped from V and 0 bases from J, the junction kept 6 bases outside the gene matches. This CDR3 contains 15 residues. CDR3 coding DNA: TGTGCCAGCAGCCGTCTAGCGGGCGTCTCCTACGAGCAGTACGTC. Protein sequence: CASSRLAGVSYEQYV.

This clonotype has just a few counts. The chain carries TRBV27 and TRBJ2-1, with 11 bases aligning to TRBD2. Germline V gene lookup returns CDR1 MNHEY and CDR2 SMNVEV (reference sequence). CDR3 length: 16 amino acids. J lost 7 bases, V lost 4 bases, and 9 bases had no gene match. CDR3 residues: CASSSTSGSLPNEQFF. In DNA, the CDR3 is TGTGCCAGCAGTTCCACTAGCGGGAGTCTCCCAAATGAGCAGTTCTTC.

Many counts were recorded for this clonotype. In nucleotides, the CDR3 is TGTGCCAGTAGCCCAACCCAGGGGGCTAATAATTCACCCCTCCACTTT. Amino acid sequence: CASSPTQGANNSPLHF. This chain links TRBV19 with TRBJ1-6; 8 bases line up with TRBD1. Losses at the gene ends were 6 bases for V and 5 bases for J; bases not matched to a gene: 9. The CDR3 spans 16 residues. CDR1 LNHDA and CDR2 SQIVND come from the germline V gene (reference sequence).

This clonotype was seen only a few times. The chain uses TRBV12-3 or TRBV12-4 and TRBJ1-2; no firm D call. The CDR3 has 15 amino acids. V lost 6 bases, J lost 2 bases, and 16 bases lay in between. The CDR3 DNA follows: TGTGCCAGCAGCCCGGGGAGTTTTCTCAACTATGGCTACACCTTC. Its translation: CASSPGSFLNYGYTF.

This clonotype was counted between two and nine times. This chain uses TRBV7-2 with TRBJ1-1; 7 bases line up with TRBD1. The length of the CDR3 is 15 residues. V was clipped by 5 bases and J by 5 bases; unmatched bases: 11. Germline CDR1 and CDR2: SGHTA and FQGNSA. The CDR3 DNA reads as TGTGCCAGCAGCCACTACCGACAGGGTGGGACTGAAGCTTTCTTT. It codes for CASSHYRQGGTEAFF.

Only a few counts were recorded for this clonotype. The V call is TRBV9, the J call TRBJ2-5; the D call may be TRBD1 or TRBD2 (5 bases each). Trimming took off 4 bases at V and 3 bases at J, with 16 bases between the two ends. In germline, CDR1 is SGDLS, CDR2 YYNGEE. The CDR3 runs 15 residues. CDR3 in amino acids: CASSTRGGGEETQYF. The CDR3 region has the DNA TGTGCCAGCAGCACCCGAGGTGGGGGTGAAGAGACCCAGTACTTC.

This clonotype has just a few counts. The chain is built from TRBV5-4 and TRBJ2-1; the D call may be TRBD1 or TRBD2 (5 bases each). The CDR3 runs 14 residues. The V end lost 1 base, the J end lost 6 bases, and 11 bases lay between the germline ends. Germline loops: CDR1 SGHNT, CDR2 YYREEE (reference sequence). The CDR3 sequence: CASSLIGTTNEQFF. The CDR3 region has the DNA TGTGCCAGCAGCTTGATAGGGACCACCAATGAGCAGTTCTTC.

At least ten counts were recorded for this clonotype. J is TRBJ1-6 and V is TRBV12-3 or TRBV12-4; TRBD1 matches 8 bases. V lost 3 bases and J lost 9; bases outside the gene matches: 4. This CDR3 region has 14 residues. The CDR3, as DNA: TGTGCCAGCAGTTTGGACAGGGTGGGTTCACCCCTCCACTTT. Residues: CASSLDRVGSPLHF.

This clonotype has only a few counts. The chain has TRBV27 and TRBJ1-1, with a possible D match to TRBD1 (5 bases). Trimming removed 7 bases at V and 4 bases at J, with 13 bases between. Per germline, CDR1 MNHEY and CDR2 SMNVEV (reference sequence). There are 13 residues in the CDR3. CDR3 sequence: CASKAGMGTEAFF. CDR3 sequence (DNA): TGTGCCAGCAAGGCAGGGATGGGCACTGAAGCTTTCTTT.

CDR3 sequence: CASSSGRGQGSGEQFF. The CDR3 DNA follows: TGTGCCAGCAGCTCGGGGCGGGGACAGGGTTCCGGTGAGCAGTTCTTC. The chain joins TRBV7-3 to TRBJ2-1, with TRBD1 matching 9 bases. The CDR3 covers 16 residues. Germline V gene lookup returns CDR1 SGHTA and CDR2 FQGTGA. The junction had 13 bases not matched to a gene; V was cut back by 4 bases and J by 9 bases.